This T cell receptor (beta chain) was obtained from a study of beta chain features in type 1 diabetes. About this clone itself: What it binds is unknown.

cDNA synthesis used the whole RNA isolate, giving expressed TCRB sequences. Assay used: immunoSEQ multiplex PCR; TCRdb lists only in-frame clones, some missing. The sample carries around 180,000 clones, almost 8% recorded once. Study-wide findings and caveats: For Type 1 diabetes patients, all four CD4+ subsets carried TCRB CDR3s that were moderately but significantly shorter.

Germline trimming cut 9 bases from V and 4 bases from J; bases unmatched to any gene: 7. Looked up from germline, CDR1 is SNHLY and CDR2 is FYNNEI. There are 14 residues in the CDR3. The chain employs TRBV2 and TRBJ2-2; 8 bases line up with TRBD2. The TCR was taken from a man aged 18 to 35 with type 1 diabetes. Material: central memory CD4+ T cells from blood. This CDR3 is CASERESGTGELFF. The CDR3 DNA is TGTGCCAGTGAGCGGGAGTCCGGCACCGGGGAGCTGTTTTTT.